One sample yielded the 8 T cell receptor beta chains listed below, sequenced in a study of beta chain features in type 1 diabetes. The study, taken as a whole, reports: When Type 1 diabetes patients were examined, their TCRB CDR3s proved moderately but significantly shorter in all four CD4+ subsets.

The sequenced template was cDNA made from the entire isolated RNA. Profiling relied on immunoSEQ multiplex PCR, and the TCRdb table lists in-frame clones only, not all of them. The sample holds roughly 700,000 clones, around an eighth seen once. Antigens for these TCRs are unknown. Sequenced: naive CD4+ T cells from blood. Receptors were obtained from a man aged 18-30 years with type 1 diabetes.

This clone was observed a few times. The rearrangement joins TRBV19 to TRBJ1-2; D remains unclear. This CDR3 has 12 residues. Looked up from germline, CDR1 is LNHDA and CDR2 is SQIVND (reference sequence). Between the trimmed V and J ends, which lost 4 bases and 4 bases, there was a span of 7 bases. In nucleotides, the CDR3 is TGTGCCAGTAGTAATCGGGGCTATGGCTACACCTTC. Its protein is CASSNRGYGYTF. The full variable domain, in which reference TRBV19 and TRBJ1-2 provide the parts outside the CDR3, is DGGITQSPKYLFRKEGQNVTLSCEQNLNHDAMYWYRQDPGQGLRLIYYSQIVNDFQKGDIAEGYSVSREKKESFPLTVTSAQKNPTAFYLCASSNRGYGYTFGSGTRLTVV.

The chain combines TRBV5-4 with TRBJ2-4; 9 nucleotides align to TRBD1. Germline CDR1 is SGHNT and CDR2 is YYREEE (reference sequence). J was trimmed by 8 bases and V by 2 bases; bases with no gene match: 5. The CDR3 loop spans 14 amino acids. CDR3 in amino acids: CASSLQGARDIQYF. CDR3 in DNA: TGTGCCAGCAGCTTACAGGGGGCGCGAGACATTCAGTACTTC. The entire variable domain, with the rest obtained from reference TRBV5-4 and TRBJ2-4, is as follows: ETGVTQSPTHLIKTRGQQVTLRCSSQSGHNTVSWYQQALGQGPQFIFQYYREEENGRGNFPPRFSGLQFPNYSSELNVNALELDDSALYLCASSLQGARDIQYFGAGTRLSVL.

The V call is TRBV28, the J call TRBJ2-5; TRBD2 aligns across 7 bases. This CDR3 spans 14 amino acids. The ends lost 4 bases at V and 1 base at J; junction bases unmatched: 3. Germline CDR1 MDHEN, CDR2 SYDVKM. This chain's CDR3 is CASSYGGGQETQYF. The CDR3 nucleotides are TGTGCCAGCAGTTATGGCGGGGGCCAAGAGACCCAGTACTTC.

Only a few counts were recorded for this clone. The chain joins TRBV27 to TRBJ1-1; perhaps TRBD1 as D (5 bases). Per germline, CDR1 MNHEY and CDR2 SMNVEV (reference sequence). The CDR3 length is 14 residues. V dropped 3 bases and J dropped 3 bases, with 11 bases sitting between them. In DNA, the CDR3 is TGTGCCAGCAGTTTGTCAGTAGGGGACACTGAAGCTTTCTTT. This sequence encodes CASSLSVGDTEAFF.

This clone was detected only a few times. CDR3 coding DNA: TGTGCCTGGAGTGTACCTGGAGGGAGTCAGCCCCAGCATTTT. Amino acids: CAWSVPGGSQPQHF. This chain connects TRBV30 to TRBJ1-5; D ambiguous. In germline, CDR1 is GTSNPN, CDR2 SVGIG (reference sequence). V lost 0 bases and J lost 6, with 12 bases in between. There are 14 residues in the CDR3.

This clone appeared a single time. The chain employs TRBV2 and TRBJ1-5; no definite D call. This CDR3 contains 13 residues. Germline values: CDR1 SNHLY, CDR2 FYNNEI. Trimming took off 6 bases at V and 4 bases at J, with 10 bases between the two ends. The CDR3 sequence is CASREEGNQPQHF. The CDR3, as DNA: TGTGCCAGCAGAGAGGAGGGAAATCAGCCCCAGCATTTT.

J is TRBJ2-5 and V is TRBV18, with 9 bases aligning to TRBD1. Unmatched junction bases numbered 2, after V lost 0 bases and J lost 0 bases. Germline CDR1 KGHSH, CDR2 LQKENI. The CDR3 length is 16 residues. The CDR3 loop is CASSPPGTGYQETQYF. CDR3 coding DNA: TGTGCCAGCTCACCACCGGGGACAGGGTACCAAGAGACCCAGTACTTC. Full variable domain (remainder filled in from reference TRBV18 and TRBJ2-5): NAGVMQNPRHLVRRRGQEARLRCSPMKGHSHVYWYRQLPEEGLKFMVYLQKENIIDESGMPKERFSAEFPKEGPSILRIQQVVRGDSAAYFCASSPPGTGYQETQYFGPGTRLLVL.

This clone was detected only a few times. The chain has TRBV6-1 and TRBJ2-1, with D uncertain. The CDR3 is 15 amino acids. Trimming removed 0 bases from V and 0 bases from J, with 6 bases in between. Germline-derived CDR1 and CDR2 are MNHNS and SASEGT. The CDR3, as DNA: TGTGCCAGCAGTGAAGCAGGTGGCTCCTACAATGAGCAGTTCTTC. Amino acids: CASSEAGGSYNEQFF.